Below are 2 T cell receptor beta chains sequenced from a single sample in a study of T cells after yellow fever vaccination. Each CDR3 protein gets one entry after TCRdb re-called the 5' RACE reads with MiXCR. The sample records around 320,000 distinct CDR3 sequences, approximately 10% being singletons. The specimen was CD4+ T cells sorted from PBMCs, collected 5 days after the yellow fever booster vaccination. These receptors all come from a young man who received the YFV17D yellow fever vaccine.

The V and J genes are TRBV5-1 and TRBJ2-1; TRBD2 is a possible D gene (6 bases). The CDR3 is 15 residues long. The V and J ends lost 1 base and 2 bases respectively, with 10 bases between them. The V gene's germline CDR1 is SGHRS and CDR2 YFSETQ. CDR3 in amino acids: CASSLLRGAYNEQFF. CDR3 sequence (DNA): TGCGCCAGCAGCTTGCTGCGGGGAGCCTACAATGAGCAGTTCTTC.

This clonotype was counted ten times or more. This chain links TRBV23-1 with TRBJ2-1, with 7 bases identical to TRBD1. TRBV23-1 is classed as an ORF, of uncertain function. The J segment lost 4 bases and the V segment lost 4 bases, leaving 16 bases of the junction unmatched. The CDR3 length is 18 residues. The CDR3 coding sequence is TGCGCCAGCAGTCTGGACAGGTCCGGGAATTACGCATACAATGAGCAGTTCTTC. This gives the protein CASSLDRSGNYAYNEQFF.